This passage covers 5 T cell receptor beta chains from one sample sequenced in a study of T cells in Graves' hyperthyroidism and ophthalmopathy. Researchers amplified the TCR beta CDR3 regions from RNA transcripts. A set of HTBI primers served as the primers for a first-round RT-PCR of the TCR CDR3. MiXCR was run by TCRdb on the multiplex PCR reads, yielding one entry per CDR3 protein. The top ten hold 47% of the sample, which has around 490,000 distinct CDR3 sequences, 20% seen once. The sequencing sample was made of blood. Receptor source: a man in his forties with Graves' ophthalmopathy.

This clonotype was recorded at least ten times. The chain carries TRBV7-2 and TRBJ2-1; 11 bases match TRBD2. The CDR3 length is 15 residues. V shed 4 bases and J 8 bases; nucleotides not matched to a gene: 7. Looked up from germline, CDR1 is SGHTA and CDR2 is FQGNSA. The CDR3 DNA reads as TGTGCCAGCAGCTCCCGACTAGCGGGGTACTATGAGCAGTTCTTC. Protein sequence: CASSSRLAGYYEQFF.

This clonotype was found many times. The rearrangement joins TRBV28 to TRBJ2-5; possibly TRBD1 for D (6 bases). Germline values: CDR1 MDHEN, CDR2 SYDVKM. The CDR3 runs to 14 residues. V was clipped by 5 bases and J by 1 base, with 11 bases between them. The CDR3 DNA follows: TGTGCCAGCAGTCCCGGGACATTCCAAGAGACCCAGTACTTC. Its translation: CASSPGTFQETQYF.

The V call is TRBV12-3 or TRBV12-4, the J call TRBJ1-4; TRBD1 might be the D (6 bases). Trimming left V 6 bases short and J 7 bases short, with 15 bases between. This CDR3 is 14 amino acids long. DNA of the CDR3: TGTGCCAGCAGCACCTGGGGGGCAGGTGAAAAACTGTTTTTT. Protein product: CASSTWGAGEKLFF.

The sample holds many counts of this clonotype. This chain joins TRBV30 and TRBJ1-2; D is ambiguous. The germline V gene encodes CDR1 GTSNPN and CDR2 SVGIG (reference sequence). The CDR3 has 14 amino acids. Trimming pared 4 bases from V and 0 bases from J, leaving 12 bases between. CDR3 amino acids: CAWIAGLSNYGYTF. The CDR3 bases are TGTGCCTGGATCGCGGGCCTCTCTAACTATGGCTACACCTTC.

This clonotype was observed a handful of times. In DNA, the CDR3 is TGCAGTGCTAGAGATACGAGAAGGGCGGCAAACTATGGCTACACCTTC. Its protein is CSARDTRRAANYGYTF. The chain uses TRBV20-1 and TRBJ1-2; no clear D gene. With 0 bases removed from V and 2 bases from J, the gap between germline ends came to 16 bases. The CDR3 runs 16 residues. CDR1 DFQATT and CDR2 SNEGSKA come from the germline V gene (reference sequence).